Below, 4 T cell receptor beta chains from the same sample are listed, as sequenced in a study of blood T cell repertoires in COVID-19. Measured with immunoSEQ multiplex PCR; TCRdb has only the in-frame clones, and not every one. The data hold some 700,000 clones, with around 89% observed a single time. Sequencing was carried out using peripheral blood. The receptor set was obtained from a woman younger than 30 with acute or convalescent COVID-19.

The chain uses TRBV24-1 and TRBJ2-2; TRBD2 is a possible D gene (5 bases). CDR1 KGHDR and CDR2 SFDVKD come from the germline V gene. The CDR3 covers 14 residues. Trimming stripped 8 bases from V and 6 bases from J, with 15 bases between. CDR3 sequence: CATTARDGAGELFF. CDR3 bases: TGTGCCACCACCGCGAGGGATGGGGCCGGGGAGCTGTTTTTT.

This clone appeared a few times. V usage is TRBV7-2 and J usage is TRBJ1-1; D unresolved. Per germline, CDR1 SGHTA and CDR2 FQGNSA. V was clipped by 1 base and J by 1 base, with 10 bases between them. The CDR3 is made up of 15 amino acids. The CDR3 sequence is CASSLEVLANTEAFF. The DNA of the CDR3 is TGTGCCAGCAGCTTAGAAGTCCTAGCGAACACTGAAGCTTTCTTT.

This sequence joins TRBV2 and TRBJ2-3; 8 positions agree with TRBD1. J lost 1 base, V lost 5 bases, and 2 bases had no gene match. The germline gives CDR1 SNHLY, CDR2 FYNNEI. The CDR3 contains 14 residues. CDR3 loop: CASSNRGGTDTQYF. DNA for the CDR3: TGTGCCAGCAGTAACAGGGGGGGCACAGATACGCAGTATTTT.

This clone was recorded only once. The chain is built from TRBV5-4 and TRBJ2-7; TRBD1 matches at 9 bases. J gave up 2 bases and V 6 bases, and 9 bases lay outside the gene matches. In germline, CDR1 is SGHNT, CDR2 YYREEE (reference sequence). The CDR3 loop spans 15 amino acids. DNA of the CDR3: TGTGCCAGCACCCCGACCGGGACAGGGACCTACGAGCAGTACTTC. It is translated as CASTPTGTGTYEQYF.